The TCR beta chain described here comes from a study of blood T cell repertoires in COVID-19. About the research overall: The United States, Italy and Spain were the sources of the acute and convalescent COVID-19 samples. The cDNA or gDNA used as material had been derived from T cells, B-cell-depleted T cells, or PBMCs.

In the authors' workflow: Estimation of nucleated cell counts relied on the amplification of reference gene primers. Assay used: immunoSEQ multiplex PCR; TCRdb lists only in-frame clones, some missing. V and J calls and clone size are copied from that table; D and trimming were computed from the DNA. In the table there are 55,000 to 65,000 clones, 89% of which are singletons. CDR3 length: 15 amino acids. The germline V gene has CDR1 SGHNT and CDR2 YYREEE (reference sequence). The germline V and J ends were trimmed by 0 bases and 2 bases, with 11 bases remaining between them. The chain is built from TRBV5-4 and TRBJ1-2, with D possibly TRBD1 on 6 matching bases. The sample comprised peripheral blood. The receptor was derived from a woman between 55 and 75 years old with COVID-19, enrolled during active disease. The CDR3 loop is CASSLDRVGNYGYTF. CDR3 bases: TGTGCCAGCAGCTTGGACAGGGTCGGCAACTATGGCTACACCTTC.